The next 26 T cell receptor beta chains were all read from a single sample in a study of blood T cell repertoires in COVID-19 (dated by TCRdb to 2018 to 2021). The library was generated by the immunoSEQ multiplex PCR assay. TCRdb mirrors the immuneACCESS table, restricted to in-frame sequences. Some clones are absent from its copies; in checked studies, under half trace to an unresolved V gene, and the reason for the others is unknown. Counted in this sample were roughly 350,000 clones; under 95% of them appeared once. Of the sample, around 3.5% is held by the ten largest clones. Source material: peripheral blood. Receptors originate from a woman aged 18 to 35 who had recovered from COVID-19.

The chain employs TRBV4-3 and TRBJ1-2; D not resolved. Germline-derived CDR1 and CDR2 are LGHNA and YSLEER. The length of the CDR3 is 14 residues. Trimming removed 0 bases from V and 4 bases from J, with 9 bases in between. CDR3 nucleotides: TGCGCCAGCAGCCAAGATCACGGCGGCTATGGCTACACCTTC. Translation gives CASSQDHGGYGYTF.

This clone was observed once. The rearrangement uses TRBV28 and TRBJ1-2, with a possible D match to TRBD1 (6 bases). The germline CDR1 and CDR2 sequences are MDHEN and SYDVKM. V was cut by 6 bases and J by 4 bases, with 12 bases left in between. The CDR3 is 13 residues long. The DNA for the CDR3 is TGTGCCAGCAGCCAGGGGCGCGGCTATGGCTACACCTTC. As protein: CASSQGRGYGYTF.

The CDR3 coding sequence is TGTGCCACCAGTGATTGGGACAGGGGGCGCGGCACCGGGGAGCTGTTTTTT. Its protein product is CATSDWDRGRGTGELFF. This sequence joins TRBV24-1 and TRBJ2-2; 12 bases fit TRBD1. The CDR3 length is 17 residues. J lost 4 bases, V lost 2 bases, and 4 bases had no gene match. Germline values: CDR1 KGHDR, CDR2 SFDVKD.

V and J are TRBV7-9 and TRBJ1-1; possible D gene TRBD1, 5 bases. Between the trimmed V and J ends, which lost 1 base and 0 bases, there was a span of 9 bases. CDR3 length equals 15 residues. CDR1 is SEHNR and CDR2 is FQNEAQ in the germline V gene (reference sequence). CDR3 nucleotide sequence: TGTGCCAGCAGCTTAGTTGGGGGGGTGAACACTGAAGCTTTCTTT. Translating it yields CASSLVGGVNTEAFF.

The chain employs TRBV4-1 and TRBJ2-7, with TRBD2 matching 11 bases. Germline V gives CDR1 MGHRA, CDR2 YSYEKL. This CDR3 has 16 amino acids. With V trimmed by 1 base and J by 3 bases, 5 bases remained unmatched. CDR3 in amino acids: CASSQASGRKYYEQYV. CDR3 coding DNA: TGCGCCAGCAGCCAAGCTAGCGGGAGGAAATACTACGAGCAGTACGTC.

The chain is built from TRBV28 and TRBJ2-2; D might be TRBD1 (5 bases). The germline V gene has CDR1 MDHEN and CDR2 SYDVKM. This CDR3 has 15 residues. Trimming pared 1 base from V and 0 bases from J, leaving 6 bases between. CDR3 residues: CASSLSRANTGELFF. The CDR3 DNA reads TGTGCCAGCAGTTTATCCAGGGCGAACACCGGGGAGCTGTTTTTT.

A single count supports this clone. The J gene is TRBJ2-5, the V gene TRBV5-1, with D possibly TRBD2 on 5 matching bases. Trimming cost V 0 bases and J 11 bases, with 11 bases left between them. The CDR3 contains 12 residues. Germline lookup yields CDR1 SGHRS and CDR2 YFSETQ. The CDR3 region is CASSLDFGMQYF. The CDR3 coding sequence is TGCGCCAGCAGCTTGGATTTCGGGATGCAGTACTTC. The variable domain in full, with the rest retrieved from reference TRBV5-1 and TRBJ2-5, is KAGVTQTPRYLIKTRGQQVTLSCSPISGHRSVSWYQQTPGQGLQFLFEYFSETQRNKGNFPGRFSGRQFSNSRSEMNVSTLELGDSALYLCASSLDFGMQYFGPGTRLLVL.

This clone was picked up one time. The chain recombines TRBV5-1 with TRBJ1-2, with 8 bases matching TRBD1. CDR1 is SGHRS, CDR2 YFSETQ, per germline. Trimming took 4 bases from V and 0 from J; bases not matched to a gene: 8. CDR3 size: 16 residues. The CDR3 DNA reads as TGCGCCAGCAGCCCGGACAGGGACCTAGCTAACTATGGCTACACCTTC. Translating gives CASSPDRDLANYGYTF.

A word on this clone: An end of the junction differs from the germline gene, which may be a read error. J is TRBJ2-5 and V is TRBV6-5; TRBD1 agrees at 7 bases. This CDR3 contains 15 residues. From germline, CDR1 is MNHEY and CDR2 SVGAGI. Written as DNA, the CDR3 is TGTGCCTCCTGGCCCCTGGGACAGAGACAAGGGACCCAGTACTTC. Amino acids: CASWPLGQRQGTQYF.

V usage is TRBV11-2 and J usage is TRBJ2-1, with D possibly TRBD2 on 6 matching bases. This CDR3 has 15 amino acids. Trimming shortened V by 3 bases and J by 2 bases, and 11 bases separated the two germline ends. CDR1 and CDR2 (germline): SGHAT, FQNNGV. The CDR3 loop reads CASSFSGTPYNEQFF. Written as DNA, the CDR3 is TGTGCCAGCAGCTTTTCCGGGACTCCCTACAATGAGCAGTTCTTC.

The chain links TRBV11-3 to TRBJ2-3; 7 nucleotides agree with TRBD2. Per the germline V gene, CDR1 is SGHNT and CDR2 is YENEEA. Trimming removed 6 bases from V and 3 bases from J; junction bases left unmatched: 9. The CDR3 length is 15 residues. The CDR3 bases are TGTGCCAGCAGGGTAACCGCGGGAGTTACAGATACGCAGTATTTT. Protein: CASRVTAGVTDTQYF.

This clone was seen only once. This chain uses TRBV19 with TRBJ2-5; 7 bases line up with TRBD1. CDR1 and CDR2 (germline): LNHDA, SQIVND (reference sequence). The CDR3 is 14 residues long. V shed 1 base, J shed 5 bases, and the junction held 4 bases outside the gene matches. The CDR3 sequence is CASSIGGGDETQYF. The CDR3 DNA follows: TGTGCCAGTAGTATAGGAGGGGGCGATGAGACCCAGTACTTC. Full variable domain (missing parts from reference TRBV19 and TRBJ2-5): DGGITQSPKYLFRKEGQNVTLSCEQNLNHDAMYWYRQDPGQGLRLIYYSQIVNDFQKGDIAEGYSVSREKKESFPLTVTSAQKNPTAFYLCASSIGGGDETQYFGPGTRLLVL.

The rearrangement uses TRBV7-2 and TRBJ2-1, with TRBD2 as a possible D gene (5 bases). The CDR3 has 15 amino acids. Trimming left V 1 base short and J 9 bases short, with 16 bases between. Per the germline V gene, CDR1 is SGHTA and CDR2 is FQGNSA. CDR3 nucleotide sequence: TGTGCCAGCAGCTTAGTTGCCTCCAACGCGGGTGAGCAGTTCTTC. Its translation is CASSLVASNAGEQFF.

The chain recombines TRBV19 with TRBJ2-1, with 12 bases fitting TRBD2. The germline V gene has CDR1 LNHDA and CDR2 SQIVND (reference sequence). J gave up 0 bases and V 4 bases, and 10 bases lay outside the gene matches. The CDR3 is 19 amino acids. This CDR3 is CASSNLRTSGASSYNEQFF. The CDR3 DNA reads as TGTGCCAGTAGTAACCTCAGGACTAGCGGGGCTAGCTCCTACAATGAGCAGTTCTTC.

The chain links TRBV7-9 to TRBJ1-2; 7 nucleotides align to TRBD1. In germline, CDR1 is SEHNR, CDR2 FQNEAQ (reference sequence). The CDR3 has 14 amino acids. The J segment lost 2 bases and the V segment lost 5 bases, leaving 5 bases of the junction unmatched. The CDR3 nucleotides are TGTGCCAGCAGCCCTCGACAGGGAAACTATGGCTACACCTTC. This encodes CASSPRQGNYGYTF.

The V gene is TRBV27, the J gene TRBJ2-3; D is uncertain. Per the germline V gene, CDR1 is MNHEY and CDR2 is SMNVEV (reference sequence). The V and J ends lost 2 bases and 2 bases respectively, with 8 bases between them. The CDR3 sequence is 14 residues long. The CDR3 here is CASSLPRITDTQYF. The CDR3 coding sequence is TGTGCCAGCAGTTTACCGCGGATCACAGATACGCAGTATTTT.

The chain links TRBV30 to TRBJ1-2, with TRBD1 matching 9 bases. The CDR3 length is 12 residues. Germline V gene data show CDR1 as GTSNPN and CDR2 as SVGIG (reference sequence). J was trimmed by 4 bases and V by 5 bases; bases with no gene match: 2. CDR3 residues: CAWEDRGYGYTF. The CDR3 nucleotides read TGTGCCTGGGAGGACAGGGGCTATGGCTACACCTTC.

The chain has TRBV10-1 and TRBJ2-1; 7 bases fit TRBD2. CDR1 WNHNN and CDR2 SYGVQD come from the germline V gene (reference sequence). V was pared by 4 bases and J by 2 bases, with 2 bases of the junction left unmatched. The CDR3 sequence is 14 residues long. CDR3 loop: CASSGGSTYNEQFF. The DNA for the CDR3 is TGCGCCAGCAGTGGCGGGAGCACCTACAATGAGCAGTTCTTC.

The chain joins TRBV7-2 to TRBJ2-7; 7 nucleotides match TRBD2. CDR1 is SGHTA, CDR2 FQGNSA, per germline. CDR3 size: 13 residues. With V trimmed by 5 bases and J by 3 bases, 4 bases remained unmatched. The CDR3 DNA reads as TGTGCCAGCAGCCCTAGCGGAGTCTACGAGCAGTACGTC. This gives the protein CASSPSGVYEQYV.

J is TRBJ1-1 and V is TRBV7-2; possibly TRBD1 for D (6 bases). The CDR3 sequence is 16 residues long. V was shortened by 1 base and J by 2 bases, with 14 bases between the two germline ends. Per the germline V gene, CDR1 is SGHTA and CDR2 is FQGNSA. The CDR3 DNA reads TGTGCCAGCAGCTTAGGATGGGGGCCAACCAACACTGAAGCTTTCTTT. As protein: CASSLGWGPTNTEAFF.

The chain employs TRBV6-5 and TRBJ1-2, with unresolved D. Trimming removed 2 bases at V and 8 bases at J, with 6 bases between. CDR1 is MNHEY and CDR2 is SVGAGI in the germline V gene. This CDR3 is 11 amino acids long. CDR3 region: CASSYGSGYTF. In nucleotides, the CDR3 is TGTGCCAGCAGTTACGGGAGCGGCTACACCTTC.

The chain combines TRBV5-4 with TRBJ1-6; 10 bases fit TRBD1. The V gene's germline CDR1 is SGHNT and CDR2 YYREEE (reference sequence). Unmatched junction bases numbered 14, after V lost 4 bases and J lost 10 bases. This CDR3 is 17 amino acids long. The CDR3 DNA is TGTGCCAGCAGCAGCCGCGGGACAGGGGTTCTGAAGTCACCCCTCCACTTT. Its protein is CASSSRGTGVLKSPLHF.

The CDR3 coding sequence is TGTGCCAGCAGCCCGGGTTACGAAGCTTTCTTT. It specifies CASSPGYEAFF. V gene TRBV7-8 combines with J gene TRBJ1-1, with unresolved D. CDR1 is SGHVS and CDR2 is FQNEAQ in the germline V gene. CDR3 length equals 11 residues. The V gene lost 5 bases and the J gene lost 8 bases, with 9 bases spanning the gap.

The J gene is TRBJ2-1, the V gene TRBV12-5; TRBD1 aligns across 7 bases. Germline assignment: CDR1 LGHNT and CDR2 FRNRAP. The CDR3 runs to 14 residues. After removal of 1 base from V and 8 bases from J, the junction contained 5 bases not matched to a gene. The CDR3 is CASGLEGAYYEQFF. The CDR3 region has the DNA TGTGCTAGTGGTTTGGAGGGGGCTTACTATGAGCAGTTCTTC.

V and J are TRBV19 and TRBJ1-5; D might be TRBD1 (6 bases). There are 15 residues in the CDR3. Germline loops: CDR1 LNHDA, CDR2 SQIVND (reference sequence). V shed 1 base and J shed 7 bases, with 14 bases lying between them. CDR3 in amino acids: CASSIVGARDQPQHF. The DNA for the CDR3 is TGTGCCAGTAGTATAGTGGGGGCTCGAGACCAGCCCCAGCATTTT.

The rearrangement links TRBV29-1 to TRBJ1-2; 7 positions agree with TRBD1. Germline values: CDR1 SQVTM, CDR2 ANQGSEA. The CDR3 consists of 14 residues. V dropped 5 bases and J dropped 6; count of bases not matched to a gene: 12. Here the CDR3 reads CSVNRFRQGNGYTF. The DNA for the CDR3 is TGCAGCGTTAACCGATTTAGACAGGGCAATGGCTACACCTTC.